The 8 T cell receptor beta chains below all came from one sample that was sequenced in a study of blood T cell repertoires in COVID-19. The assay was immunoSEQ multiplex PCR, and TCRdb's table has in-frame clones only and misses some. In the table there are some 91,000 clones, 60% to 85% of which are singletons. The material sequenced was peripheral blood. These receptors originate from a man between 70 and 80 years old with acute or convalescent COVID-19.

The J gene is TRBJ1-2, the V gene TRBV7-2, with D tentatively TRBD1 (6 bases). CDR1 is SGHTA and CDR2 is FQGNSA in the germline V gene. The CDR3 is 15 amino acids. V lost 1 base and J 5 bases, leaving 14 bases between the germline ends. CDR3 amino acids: CASSLGLTGGYGYTF. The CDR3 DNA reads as TGTGCCAGCAGCTTAGGTTTGACAGGCGGGTATGGCTACACCTTC.

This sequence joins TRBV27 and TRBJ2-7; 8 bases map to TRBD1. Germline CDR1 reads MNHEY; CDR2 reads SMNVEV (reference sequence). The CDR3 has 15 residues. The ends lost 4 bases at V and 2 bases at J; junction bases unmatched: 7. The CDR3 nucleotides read TGTGCCAGCAGTTCCTCGACAGGGGCGGCCTACGAGCAGTACTTC. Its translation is CASSSSTGAAYEQYF.

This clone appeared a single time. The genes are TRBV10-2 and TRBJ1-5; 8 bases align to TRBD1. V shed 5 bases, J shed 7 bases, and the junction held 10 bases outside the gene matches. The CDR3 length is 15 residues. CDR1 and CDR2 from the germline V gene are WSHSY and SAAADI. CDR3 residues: CASSNKAGGMQPQHF. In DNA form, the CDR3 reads TGCGCCAGCAGTAACAAAGCAGGGGGCATGCAGCCCCAGCATTTT.

CDR3 residues: CASSTLTGETQYF. The DNA for the CDR3 is TGTGCCAGCTCAACCTTGACAGGAGAGACCCAGTACTTC. The chain is built from TRBV18 and TRBJ2-5; weak D call: TRBD1 (6 bases). With 5 bases removed from V and 4 bases from J, the gap between germline ends came to 11 bases. CDR3 size: 13 residues. The germline CDR1 and CDR2 sequences are KGHSH and LQKENI.

The CDR3 here is CSVERQGARAFF. The CDR3 DNA sequence: TGCAGCGTTGAGCGACAGGGGGCAAGAGCTTTCTTT. The V and J genes are TRBV29-1 and TRBJ1-1; TRBD1 matches 10 bases. This CDR3 is built from 12 residues. CDR1 is SQVTM, CDR2 ANQGSEA, per germline. V lost 3 bases, J lost 10 bases, and 5 bases stayed unmatched.

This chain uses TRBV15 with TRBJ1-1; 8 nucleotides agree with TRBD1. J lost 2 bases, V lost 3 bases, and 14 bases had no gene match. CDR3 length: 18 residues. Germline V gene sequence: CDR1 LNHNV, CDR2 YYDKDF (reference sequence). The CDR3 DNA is TGTGCCACCAGCAGTTCCTTCGACAGGGGTTGGGTCAACACTGAAGCTTTCTTT. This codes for CATSSSFDRGWVNTEAFF.

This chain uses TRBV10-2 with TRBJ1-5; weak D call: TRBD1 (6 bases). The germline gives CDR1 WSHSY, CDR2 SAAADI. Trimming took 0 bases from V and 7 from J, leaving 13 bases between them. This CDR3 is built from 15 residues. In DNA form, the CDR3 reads TGCGCCAGCAGTGAGTCTGCAGGGGTAGGACAGCCCCAGCATTTT. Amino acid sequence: CASSESAGVGQPQHF.

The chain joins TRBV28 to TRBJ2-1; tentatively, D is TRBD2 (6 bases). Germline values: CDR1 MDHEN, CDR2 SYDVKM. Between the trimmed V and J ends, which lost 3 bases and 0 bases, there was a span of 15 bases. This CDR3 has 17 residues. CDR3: CASSFAGRASSYNEQFF. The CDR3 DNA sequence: TGTGCCAGCAGTTTTGCGGGACGGGCTAGCTCCTACAATGAGCAGTTCTTC.